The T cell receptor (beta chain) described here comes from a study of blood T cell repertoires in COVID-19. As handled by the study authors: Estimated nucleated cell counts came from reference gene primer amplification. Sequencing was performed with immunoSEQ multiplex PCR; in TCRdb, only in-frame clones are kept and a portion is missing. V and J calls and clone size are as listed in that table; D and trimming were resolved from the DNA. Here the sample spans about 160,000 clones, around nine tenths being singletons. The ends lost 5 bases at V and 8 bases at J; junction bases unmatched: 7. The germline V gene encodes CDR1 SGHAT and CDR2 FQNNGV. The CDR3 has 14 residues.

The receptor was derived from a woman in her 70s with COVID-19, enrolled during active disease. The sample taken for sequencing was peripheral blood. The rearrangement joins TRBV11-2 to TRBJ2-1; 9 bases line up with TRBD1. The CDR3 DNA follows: TGTGCCAGCAGCCGAGGACAGGGGTTACATGAGCAGTTCTTC. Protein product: CASSRGQGLHEQFF.